The 5 T cell receptor beta chains in this list originate from one sample, sequenced in a study of glioma-infiltrating T cells after dendritic cell vaccination. Profiling relied on immunoSEQ multiplex PCR, and the TCRdb table lists in-frame clones only, not all of them. The table has roughly 51,000 clones, 65% to 90% seen once. The specimen comprised blood, sampled before dendritic cell vaccination. Receptors were obtained from a human donor with glioblastoma.

The V call is TRBV7-3, the J call TRBJ2-1; D is perhaps TRBD1 (6 bases). The germline CDR1 and CDR2 sequences are SGHTA and FQGTGA. V was clipped by 2 bases and J by 4 bases, with 9 bases between them. This CDR3 has 14 amino acids. CDR3 amino acids: CASSLAGVYNEQFF. The CDR3 DNA reads as TGTGCCAGCAGCTTAGCAGGGGTTTACAATGAGCAGTTCTTC.

The V call is TRBV2, the J call TRBJ1-6; no clear D gene. The CDR3 extends over 13 amino acids. Germline CDR1 and CDR2: SNHLY and FYNNEI. Trimming cost V 6 bases and J 7 bases, with 10 bases left between them. The CDR3 loop reads CASSLQRNSPLHF. CDR3 DNA sequence: TGTGCCAGCAGCCTACAGAGAAATTCACCCCTCCACTTT.

The chain carries TRBV11-3 and TRBJ1-1; possibly TRBD1 for D (6 bases). The CDR3 extends over 13 amino acids. Trimming removed 6 bases from V and 1 base from J, with 9 bases in between. The germline gives CDR1 SGHNT, CDR2 YENEEA. As DNA, the CDR3 is TGTGCCAGCAGTTTGGACAGGAACACTGAAGCTTTCTTT. Amino acids: CASSLDRNTEAFF.

The chain links TRBV5-6 to TRBJ2-2; D gene ambiguous. The CDR3 spans 13 residues. The V and J ends lost 5 bases and 4 bases respectively, with 9 bases between them. Germline V CDR1 and CDR2: SGHDT, YYEEEE. The CDR3 DNA follows: TGTGCCAGCAGGTGGAGCCGCACCGGGGAGCTGTTTTTT. This translates into CASRWSRTGELFF.

V is TRBV7-9 and J is TRBJ1-3, with D possibly being TRBD1 (6 bases). V was trimmed by 0 bases and J by 3 bases, leaving 12 bases between them. From germline, CDR1 is SEHNR and CDR2 FQNEAQ (reference sequence). The CDR3 extends over 16 amino acids. The CDR3: CASSLAGQTFGNTIYF. CDR3 bases: TGTGCCAGCAGCTTAGCCGGACAGACCTTTGGAAACACCATATATTTT.